A single sample is the source of the 2 T cell receptor beta chains below, sequenced in a study of T-cell memory formation after mild COVID-19. One entry per CDR3 protein results from TCRdb running MiXCR on the 5' RACE reads. The table shows about 410,000 distinct CDR3 sequences, with 20% to 25% occurring only once. Sequences were obtained from PBMCs or a T cell subset sorted from them (not recorded which). The source is an adult woman who had mild COVID-19 (a few samples of this study predate the infection). Cell type and time point are not known.

The table lists this clonotype with a few counts. The chain uses TRBV10-3 and TRBJ2-7; possible D gene TRBD2, 5 bases. The V and J ends lost 3 bases and 8 bases respectively, with 26 bases between them. The CDR3 sequence is 17 residues long. The germline V gene encodes CDR1 ENHRY and CDR2 SYGVKD. The DNA for the CDR3 is TGTGCCATCAGTGATCCGCTCATGGACCCGGTCGGGAAGAAGCAGTACTTC. It codes for CAISDPLMDPVGKKQYF.

This CDR3 reads CSAGTSGQGGQYF. CDR3 bases: TGCAGTGCTGGGACTAGCGGGCAGGGGGGCCAGTACTTC. This chain uses TRBV20-1 with TRBJ2-5, with TRBD2 matching 12 bases. The CDR3 has 13 residues. The trim removed 5 bases at V and 10 bases at J, leaving 8 bases unmatched. The germline V gene has CDR1 DFQATT and CDR2 SNEGSKA (reference sequence).